This T cell receptor beta chain is from a study of T cells in localized non-small cell lung cancer. Study-wide points: Researchers found a median around 61 of the top 100 tumor clones in adjacent lung. A single tumor region was sequenced, leaving heterogeneity possible. Uninvolved adjacent lung had higher T cell clonality than tumor and all other tissues. In the blood, greater T cell density corresponded to longer overall survival.

As to this clone: Its specificity is unknown.

Germline V gene lookup returns CDR1 SNHLY and CDR2 FYNNEI. The length of the CDR3 is 13 residues. With V trimmed by 7 bases and J by 9 bases, 6 bases remained unmatched. Libraries were prepared by immunoSEQ multiplex PCR; TCRdb keeps only in-frame clonotypes and omits some of them. The table lists 70,000 to 85,000 clones, approximately 84% of them singletons. The chain combines TRBV2 with TRBJ1-6; 7 nucleotides agree with TRBD1. The sequences come from peripheral blood, collected before any cancer treatment. The clonotype comes from a female donor over 55 with stage I lung adenocarcinoma. The CDR3 sequence: CASTTGVASPLHF. The CDR3 DNA reads as TGTGCCAGCACCACAGGGGTGGCTTCACCCCTCCACTTT.